This is a list of T cell receptor beta chains from one sample in a study of cytomegalovirus exposure and HLA in healthy donors. Using immunoSEQ multiplex PCR, the repertoire was profiled, and TCRdb retains in-frame clones only, with some absent. The sample lists 150,000 to 170,000 clones, around nine tenths occurring once. Sequenced: PBMCs. Source of these receptors: a man in his late teens or twenties in good health and CMV-seropositive. CDR3s include the opening cysteine and the closing phenylalanine or tryptophan. Each record gives: clone size, V gene, J gene, D gene, CDR3 protein, CDR3 DNA. D genes are given only for firm matches. The size of a clone is reported for some rows only, either as once, few or many, or as a class for expanded clones.

abundance: few; v_gene: TRBV5-1; j_gene: TRBJ2-3; d_gene: TRBD1; CDR3aa: CASRLQGYTDTQYF; CDR3nt: TGCGCCAGCAGACTACAGGGGTACACAGATACGCAGTATTTT
abundance: NA; v_gene: TRBV5-5; j_gene: TRBJ2-7; d_gene: NA; CDR3aa: CASSQGTSPPSEQYF; CDR3nt: TGCGCCAGCAGCCAAGGGACTTCCCCGCCCAGCGAGCAGTACTTC
abundance: NA; v_gene: TRBV7-3; j_gene: TRBJ2-1; d_gene: NA; CDR3aa: CASSLTEMNEQFF; CDR3nt: TGTGCCAGCAGCTTAACGGAGATGAATGAGCAGTTCTTC
abundance: NA; v_gene: TRBV6-6; j_gene: TRBJ2-7; d_gene: NA; CDR3aa: CASSYGPVSGEQYF; CDR3nt: TGTGCCAGCAGTTACGGGCCGGTTAGTGGCGAGCAGTACTTC
abundance: NA; v_gene: TRBV4-1; j_gene: TRBJ2-5; d_gene: TRBD2; CDR3aa: CASSQVKRGNQETQYF; CDR3nt: TGCGCCAGCAGCCAAGTAAAGCGGGGAAACCAAGAGACCCAGTACTTC
abundance: once; v_gene: TRBV7-9; j_gene: TRBJ2-7; d_gene: TRBD2; CDR3aa: CASSLGAGEVEQYF; CDR3nt: TGTGCCAGCAGCTTAGGTGCGGGAGAAGTCGAGCAGTACTTC
abundance: NA; v_gene: TRBV18; j_gene: TRBJ2-2; d_gene: NA; CDR3aa: CASSQGLTGELFF; CDR3nt: TGTGCCAGCTCACAAGGACTCACCGGGGAGCTGTTTTTT
abundance: NA; v_gene: TRBV7-9; j_gene: TRBJ1-1; d_gene: NA; CDR3aa: CASSRPGGTEAFF; CDR3nt: TGTGCCAGCAGCCGACCGGGGGGCACTGAAGCTTTCTTT
abundance: NA; v_gene: TRBV6-1; j_gene: TRBJ2-5; d_gene: NA; CDR3aa: CASSAETGNQETQYF; CDR3nt: TGTGCCAGCAGTGCCGAGACAGGTAACCAAGAGACCCAGTACTTC
abundance: NA; v_gene: TRBV6-1; j_gene: TRBJ2-7; d_gene: TRBD1; CDR3aa: CASSVGTATYEQYF; CDR3nt: TGTGCCAGCAGTGTCGGGACAGCGACCTACGAGCAGTACTTC
abundance: NA; v_gene: TRBV10-1; j_gene: TRBJ2-5; d_gene: TRBD2; CDR3aa: CASSEPLAGGETQYF; CDR3nt: TGCGCCAGCAGTGAACCCCTAGCGGGAGGGGAGACCCAGTACTTC
abundance: NA; v_gene: TRBV9; j_gene: TRBJ1-2; d_gene: NA; CDR3aa: CASGARPRRGYTF; CDR3nt: TGTGCCAGCGGGGCGAGGCCCCGTAGGGGCTACACCTTC
abundance: NA; v_gene: TRBV19; j_gene: TRBJ2-5; d_gene: NA; CDR3aa: CASSIGTGIIQETQYF; CDR3nt: TGTGCCAGTAGTATAGGTACAGGGATAATCCAAGAGACCCAGTACTTC
abundance: NA; v_gene: TRBV30; j_gene: TRBJ1-1; d_gene: NA; CDR3aa: CACREARIEAFF; CDR3nt: TGTGCGTGTAGGGAGGCCAGAATCGAAGCTTTCTTT
abundance: once; v_gene: TRBV5-4; j_gene: TRBJ2-1; d_gene: NA; CDR3aa: CASSPTGSYNEQFF; CDR3nt: TGTGCCAGCAGCCCGACAGGATCCTACAATGAGCAGTTCTTC
abundance: NA; v_gene: TRBV18; j_gene: TRBJ2-7; d_gene: TRBD1; CDR3aa: CASSPPTGTYEQYF; CDR3nt: TGTGCCAGCTCACCACCGACAGGGACCTACGAGCAGTACTTC